This is a list of T cell receptor beta chains from one sample in a study of cytomegalovirus exposure and HLA in healthy donors. Here immunoSEQ multiplex PCR was the method, and the copy in TCRdb shows in-frame clones only, minus some. The table lists some 110,000 clones, 70% to 85% of them singletons. The specimen was PBMCs. The receptors were gathered from a young woman in good health and CMV-seropositive. Each CDR3 is given with its conserved first and last residue.

J: TRBJ2-7; length: 14; V: TRBV10-3; CDR3: CAISDRGQGSEQYF
J: TRBJ2-1; length: 16; V: TRBV9; CDR3: CASSALGASGRGEQFF
J: TRBJ1-1; length: 13; V: TRBV5-4; CDR3: CASTADRNTEAFF
J: TRBJ2-1; length: 16; V: TRBV28; CDR3: CASSAPTGEAYNEQFF
J: TRBJ2-1; length: 14; V: TRBV5-6; CDR3: CASSRGLAIHEQFF
J: TRBJ1-1; length: 14; V: TRBV7-2; CDR3: CASSPVGDDTEAFF
J: TRBJ2-7; length: 18; V: TRBV5-1; CDR3: CASSTRLAGGNISYEQYF
J: TRBJ1-1; length: 14; V: TRBV6-1; CDR3: CASSGDSGAAEAFF
J: TRBJ2-3; length: 14; V: TRBV7-2; CDR3: CASSPPTRLDTQYF
J: TRBJ1-5; length: 15; V: TRBV4-2; CDR3: CASSQSGTDNQPQHF
J: TRBJ1-2; length: 12; V: TRBV7-9; CDR3: CASSLAPDGYTF
J: TRBJ1-1; length: 14; V: TRBV13; CDR3: CASSVLGKNTEAFF
J: TRBJ2-7; length: 12; V: TRBV27; CDR3: CATRDSFNEQYF
J: TRBJ1-1; length: 14; V: TRBV7-9; CDR3: CASSNSGDSAEAFF
J: TRBJ2-5; length: 14; V: TRBV5-5; CDR3: CASSFSGYQETQYF
J: TRBJ1-5; length: 20; V: TRBV30; CDR3: CAWSVPRGPENLYSNQPQHF
J: TRBJ2-2; length: 17; V: TRBV6-4; CDR3: CASSASGRAPGRWELFF
J: TRBJ2-1; length: 18; V: TRBV19; CDR3: CASSLTRGYKSSYNEQFF
J: TRBJ2-5; length: 17; V: TRBV7-9; CDR3: CASSLASGTSGPETQYF
J: TRBJ1-1; length: 14; V: TRBV4-2; CDR3: CASSQKTVNTEAFF
J: TRBJ1-5; length: 13; V: TRBV28; CDR3: CASISYSNQPQHF
J: TRBJ2-5; length: 14; V: TRBV2; CDR3: CASSGQGGRQTQYF
J: TRBJ2-7; length: 13; V: TRBV28; CDR3: CASSQGVLDEQYF
J: TRBJ1-6; length: 15; V: TRBV15; CDR3: CATSDRARGNSPLHF
J: TRBJ1-5; length: 12; V: TRBV5-6; CDR3: CASSLLNQPQHF
J: TRBJ2-3; length: 15; V: TRBV5-1; CDR3: CASSNTNPRTDTQYF
J: TRBJ1-1; length: 15; V: TRBV10-1; CDR3: CASTQPRGQGGLAFF
J: TRBJ2-7; length: 14; V: TRBV5-1; CDR3: CASSPGLAGGEQYF
J: TRBJ2-7; length: 14; V: TRBV15; CDR3: CATSPTWTSYEQYF
J: TRBJ2-7; length: 11; V: TRBV11-3; CDR3: CASSPGGGQYF
J: TRBJ2-3; length: 17; V: TRBV7-2; CDR3: CASSLGLAGGGGDTQYF
J: TRBJ2-1; length: 14; V: TRBV5-1; CDR3: CASSLDVPGDEQFF
J: TRBJ2-7; length: 14; V: TRBV6-1; CDR3: CASSEFKGIYEQYF
J: TRBJ1-2; length: 13; V: TRBV5-1; CDR3: CASSYIREGGYTF
J: TRBJ2-1; length: 16; V: TRBV11-2; CDR3: CASSFLYSGPYNEQFF
J: TRBJ2-7; length: 14; V: TRBV19; CDR3: CASKPSTGLYEQYF
J: TRBJ1-1; length: 16; V: TRBV25-1; CDR3: CASSEYEGAGNTEAFF
J: TRBJ2-3; length: 16; V: TRBV7-2; CDR3: CASSFPLAGDGDTQYF
J: TRBJ1-5; length: 13; V: TRBV19; CDR3: CASSSASDQPQHF
J: TRBJ2-7; length: 14; V: TRBV2; CDR3: CASSDSRGSYEQYF